The T cell receptor delta chain under discussion was sequenced for a study of γδ T cells in repeated Plasmodium falciparum infection. About the study: The natural-infection arm compared Malian children under seasonal malaria with matched Australian children.

TCRdb re-called the multiplex PCR reads using CATT. The sample lists 90,000 or so delta-chain clones; 0.8% to 1% were seen once. Points from the study as a whole: Malian donors came from one small rural village, predominantly one ethnic group.

This clone was counted at least ten times. Its antigen is as yet unknown. Only one base separates this from a far larger clonotype, so it likely reflects a read error. Other DNA sequences in the same sample also yield this CDR3. Flow sorting of PBMC yielded separate Vgamma9/Vdelta2+ and Vdelta2-negative gammadelta T cell populations for bulk repertoire analysis. Per the germline V gene, CDR1 is GEAIGNYY and CDR2 is EKD. The CDR3 sequence is 13 residues long. The TCR was taken from a pool of human donors (malaria-infected and uninfected, not separated). Sequences were obtained from gamma-delta T cells from blood. The J gene is TRDJ1, the V gene TRDV2; D gene unclear. TCRdb records no J gene; here it was assigned by comparing the DNA to germline. The CDR3 nucleotides are TGTGCCTGCGACACCGGGTACACCGATAAACTCATCTTT. Its translation is CACDTGYTDKLIF.